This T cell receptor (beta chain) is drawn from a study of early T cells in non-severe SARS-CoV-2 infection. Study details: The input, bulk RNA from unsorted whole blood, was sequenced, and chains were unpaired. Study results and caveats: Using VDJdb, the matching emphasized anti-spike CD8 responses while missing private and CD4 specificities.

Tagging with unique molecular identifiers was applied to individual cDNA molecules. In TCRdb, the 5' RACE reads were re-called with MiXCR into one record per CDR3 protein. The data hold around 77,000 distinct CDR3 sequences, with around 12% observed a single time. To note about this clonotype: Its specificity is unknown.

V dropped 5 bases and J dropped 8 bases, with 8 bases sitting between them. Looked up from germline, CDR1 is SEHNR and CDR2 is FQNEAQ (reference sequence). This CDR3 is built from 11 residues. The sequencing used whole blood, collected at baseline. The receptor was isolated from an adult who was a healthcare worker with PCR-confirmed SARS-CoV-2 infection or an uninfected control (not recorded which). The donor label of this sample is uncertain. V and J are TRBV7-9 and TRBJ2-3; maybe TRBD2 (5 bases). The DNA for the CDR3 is TGTGCCAGCAGCCGTGCGGGTACGCAGTATTTT. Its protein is CASSRAGTQYF.